The clone carrying this T cell receptor beta chain has more than one count but fewer than ten. The ends were cut back, 0 bases at V and 4 bases at J, with 9 bases in the middle. Germline loops: CDR1 ENHRY, CDR2 SYGVKD. This CDR3 is 14 amino acids long. This entry is derived from a study of blood T cells in healthy people across ages. Primed by a sample-barcoded 5' primer and a J-beta primer mix, a second PCR proceeded for roughly 6 to 12 cycles. TCRdb analysed the 5' RACE reads with MiXCR anew, one entry per CDR3 protein. The top ten hold 13% of the sample, which has some 880,000 distinct CDR3 sequences, under 40% seen once.

The source material was blood. This chain links TRBV10-3 with TRBJ2-5; the D gene could be TRBD1 or TRBD2 (5 bases each). This sequence was found in a man aged 18-30 years in good health. In DNA, the CDR3 is TGTGCCATCAGTGAGTCGAGGGGCCGAGAGACCCAGTACTTC. Encoded protein: CAISESRGRETQYF.